The 25 T cell receptor beta chains listed next were all sequenced from one sample in a study of T cells after yellow fever vaccination. From the 5' RACE reads, TCRdb called clonotypes with MiXCR, one entry per CDR3 protein. The table shows 50,000 to 65,000 distinct CDR3 sequences, with about 6.3% occurring only once. This material consisted of CD8+ T cells not binding an NS4B(214-222) dextramer, sorted from PBMCs, taken more than 40 days after the first yellow fever vaccination. These receptors came from a man between 18 and 29 years old who received the YFV17D yellow fever vaccine.

In this sample, this clonotype turned up a few times. J is TRBJ2-7 and V is TRBV5-1, with 7 nucleotides matching TRBD1. Germline lookup yields CDR1 SGHRS and CDR2 YFSETQ. The V segment lost 2 bases and the J segment 3 bases; nucleotides outside the gene matches: 8. This CDR3 has 15 amino acids. The CDR3 region has the DNA TGCGCCAGCAGCTTAAGTCCGGGACAGAACTACGAGCAGTACGTC. Translation gives CASSLSPGQNYEQYV.

The chain's CDR3 is CASSPNRGRARTDTQYF. The CDR3 nucleotides are TGTGCCAGCAGCCCCAATAGGGGGAGGGCCCGCACAGATACGCAGTATTTT. The V gene is TRBV4-2, the J gene TRBJ2-3, with a possible D match to TRBD2 (7 bases). The V gene lost 4 bases and the J gene lost 1 base, with 18 bases spanning the gap. Looked up from germline, CDR1 is LGHNA and CDR2 is YNFKEQ. The CDR3 extends over 17 amino acids.

The chain combines TRBV20-1 with TRBJ2-7; the D gene is possibly TRBD1 (5 bases). V lost 0 bases and J lost 2, with 14 bases in between. Germline CDR1 reads DFQATT; CDR2 reads SNEGSKA (reference sequence). The CDR3 loop spans 15 amino acids. In DNA form, the CDR3 reads TGCAGTGCTAGAGATCTCCAACAGGTACCCTACGAGCAGTACTTC. Protein sequence: CSARDLQQVPYEQYF.

A word on this clonotype: A much larger clone lies one base from this, so it may be a read error. The genes are TRBV29-1 and TRBJ2-3; TRBD1 aligns across 10 bases. CDR1 is SQVTM and CDR2 is ANQGSEA in the germline V gene. V gave up 3 bases and J gave up 6 bases; unmatched junction bases: 18. The CDR3 is 18 amino acids. The CDR3 protein is CSVETWDRGLLAHDTQYF. Written as DNA, the CDR3 is TGCAGCGTTGAGACTTGGGACAGGGGACTCCTAGCACACGATACGCAGTATTTT.

This clonotype has just a few counts. This chain's CDR3 is CSVLDRDDYTF. The CDR3 DNA follows: TGCAGCGTCCTAGACAGGGACGACTACACCTTC. This chain uses TRBV29-1 with TRBJ1-2; 7 nucleotides match TRBD1. V trimming: 6 bases; J trimming: 10 bases; junction bases outside the gene matches: 8. This CDR3 is built from 11 residues. Germline V gene sequence: CDR1 SQVTM, CDR2 ANQGSEA. The complete variable domain, with remaining parts taken from reference TRBV29-1 and TRBJ1-2, reads SAVISQKPSRDICQRGTSLTIQCQVDSQVTMMFWYRQQPGQSLTLIATANQGSEATYESGFVIDKFPISRPNLTFSTLTVSNMSPEDSSIYLCSVLDRDDYTFGSGTRLTVV.

There are many counts of this clonotype. The genes are TRBV4-1 and TRBJ1-5, with D unclear. This CDR3 contains 14 residues. Germline V lookup: CDR1 MGHRA, CDR2 YSYEKL. Trimming cost V 1 base and J 4 bases, with 8 bases left between them. CDR3 protein: CASSQVGLNQPQHF. The CDR3 DNA sequence: TGCGCCAGCAGCCAAGTAGGGTTGAATCAGCCCCAGCATTTT.

The V call is TRBV5-4, the J call TRBJ1-3; D remains ambiguous. The germline gives CDR1 SGHNT, CDR2 YYREEE (reference sequence). The ends were cut back, 0 bases at V and 7 bases at J, with 11 bases in the middle. The CDR3 is made up of 14 amino acids. The CDR3: CASSLDRATNTIYF. Written as DNA, the CDR3 is TGTGCCAGCAGCTTGGATCGGGCCACCAACACCATATATTTT.

This clonotype showed up just a few times. One end of the junction varies from germline; a read error may be responsible. The rearrangement joins TRBV7-9 to TRBJ2-6; no reliable D call. Germline loops: CDR1 SEHNR, CDR2 FQNEAQ (reference sequence). This CDR3 spans 16 amino acids. CDR3: CASSFVDLSRANVLTF. In DNA, the CDR3 is TGTGCCAGCAGCTTTGTGGACCTCTCTAGGGCCAACGTCCTGACTTTC.

The chain is built from TRBV20-1 and TRBJ2-1; no clear D gene. This CDR3 comprises 13 residues. Germline loops: CDR1 DFQATT, CDR2 SNEGSKA (reference sequence). The V and J ends lost 0 bases and 5 bases respectively, with 8 bases between them. Here the CDR3 DNA reads TGCAGTGCTAGAGATCTCGACAACAATGAGCAGTTCTTC. Translation: CSARDLDNNEQFF.

The chain recombines TRBV12-3 or TRBV12-4 with TRBJ2-7, with D perhaps given as TRBD1 or TRBD2 (5 bases each). The germline V and J ends were trimmed by 3 bases and 4 bases, with 10 bases remaining between them. The CDR3 extends over 13 amino acids. The CDR3 here is CASSFKGPYEQYF. The CDR3 DNA is TGTGCCAGCAGTTTCAAGGGACCGTACGAGCAGTACTTC.

This clonotype was seen ten or more times. V is TRBV7-9 and J is TRBJ2-1, with D perhaps given as TRBD1 or TRBD2 (6 bases each). The V end was cut by 0 bases, the J end by 4 bases, with 13 bases between. Germline V gene lookup returns CDR1 SEHNR and CDR2 FQNEAQ (reference sequence). This CDR3 region has 16 residues. CDR3 nucleotide sequence: TGTGCCAGCAGCTTAGCTACGGGGGCCACGTACAATGAGCAGTTCTTC. This translates into CASSLATGATYNEQFF.

This clonotype has more than one count but fewer than ten. This chain links TRBV7-9 with TRBJ1-5, with 7 bases fitting TRBD1. The CDR3 runs 15 residues. V lost 6 bases to trimming and J lost 3 bases; unmatched junction nucleotides: 8. Germline CDR1 is SEHNR and CDR2 is FQNEAQ (reference sequence). The CDR3 DNA reads as TGTGCCAGCAGGATCACAGGGGACCCCAATCAGCCCCAGCATTTT. Translation: CASRITGDPNQPQHF. Based on the CDR3 plus reference TRBV7-9 and TRBJ1-5, the full variable domain is DTGVSQNPRHKITKRGQNVTFRCDPISEHNRLYWYRQTLGQGPEFLTYFQNEAQLEKSRLLSDRFSAERPKGSFSTLEIQRTEQGDSAMYLCASRITGDPNQPQHFGDGTRLSIL.

This chain joins TRBV4-1 and TRBJ1-1; unclear D gene. V gave up 2 bases and J gave up 1 base, with 11 bases separating them. CDR3 length equals 15 residues. The V gene's germline CDR1 is MGHRA and CDR2 YSYEKL. CDR3 sequence: CASSQRGLQNTEAFF. Written as DNA, the CDR3 is TGCGCCAGCAGCCAAAGAGGCCTACAGAACACTGAAGCTTTCTTT.

The table lists this clonotype with many counts. The V gene is TRBV11-2, the J gene TRBJ1-3; D gene ambiguous. The V end lost 1 base, the J end lost 0 bases, and 16 bases lay between the germline ends. Germline V CDR1 and CDR2: SGHAT, FQNNGV. The CDR3 contains 18 residues. CDR3 sequence: CASSLVLGEMISGNTIYF. The CDR3 DNA reads as TGTGCCAGCAGCTTAGTCCTAGGAGAAATGATCTCTGGAAACACCATATATTTT.

This clonotype was detected ten times or more. The chain joins TRBV20-1 to TRBJ2-2, with 12 bases that match TRBD2. J was trimmed by 4 bases and V by 5 bases; bases with no gene match: 5. This CDR3 is built from 15 residues. CDR1 and CDR2 from the germline V gene are DFQATT and SNEGSKA (reference sequence). The CDR3 nucleotides are TGCAGTGCTGCCGGGACTAGCGGGCTCACCGGGGAGCTGTTTTTT. Translating gives CSAAGTSGLTGELFF.

This clonotype has ten or more counts. This rearrangement joins TRBV4-1 to TRBJ2-7; TRBD1 or TRBD2 may be the D gene (5 bases each). With 0 bases removed from V and 6 bases from J, the gap between germline ends came to 15 bases. CDR3 length: 15 residues. CDR1 MGHRA and CDR2 YSYEKL come from the germline V gene. DNA for the CDR3: TGCGCCAGCAGCCAAGATAGGGACCCATTCATCGAGCAGTACTTC. Amino acid sequence: CASSQDRDPFIEQYF.

V is TRBV5-7 and J is TRBJ2-7, with 8 bases that match TRBD2. TRBV5-7 is marked as an open reading frame, function uncertain. This CDR3 spans 13 amino acids. Unmatched junction bases numbered 3, after V lost 4 bases and J lost 3 bases. The CDR3 DNA sequence: TGTGCCAGCAGCCCGGGGGGGGTCTACGAGCAGTACTTC. It is translated as CASSPGGVYEQYF.

There are a few counts of this clonotype. V usage is TRBV9 and J usage is TRBJ1-1, with D unclear. V lost 0 bases, J lost 1 base, and 10 bases lay in between. The germline V gene has CDR1 SGDLS and CDR2 YYNGEE. There are 15 residues in the CDR3. The CDR3 DNA is TGTGCCAGCAGCGTAGCCCCGGCGGCGAACACTGAAGCTTTCTTT. It is translated as CASSVAPAANTEAFF.

This clonotype was counted between two and nine times. V and J are TRBV6-2 or TRBV6-3 and TRBJ2-1, with TRBD2 identical over 10 bases. Germline values: CDR1 MNHEY, CDR2 SVGEGT. This CDR3 is 20 amino acids long. The V segment lost 5 bases and the J segment 0 bases; nucleotides outside the gene matches: 16. The DNA for the CDR3 is TGTGCCAGCAGTCGCCGGACTAGCGGACACCTTTCCAGCTCCTACAATGAGCAGTTCTTC. Its protein is CASSRRTSGHLSSSYNEQFF.

The chain recombines TRBV3-1 with TRBJ2-3, with D uncertain. The CDR3 totals 14 residues. Germline CDR1 and CDR2: LGHDT and YNNKEL (reference sequence). V was trimmed by 1 base and J by 1 base, leaving 6 bases between them. The CDR3 region has the DNA TGTGCCAGCAGCCAAGTGCTAGGCACAGATACGCAGTATTTT. This sequence encodes CASSQVLGTDTQYF.

This clonotype was observed a few times. CDR3 coding DNA: TGCGCCAGCACCTCGGTAGCGGGGGGGCTGTACAATGAGCAGTTCTTC. Its protein product is CASTSVAGGLYNEQFF. The gene calls are TRBV4-1 and TRBJ2-1, with 11 bases matching TRBD2. The germline gives CDR1 MGHRA, CDR2 YSYEKL. The CDR3 sequence is 16 residues long. J lost 4 bases, V lost 7 bases, and 9 bases had no gene match.

This clonotype has ten or more counts. The gene calls are TRBV7-6 and TRBJ2-3; D ambiguous. Germline CDR1 and CDR2: SGHVS and FNYEAQ. The CDR3 has 13 residues. V was trimmed by 8 bases and J by 4 bases, leaving 13 bases between them. The CDR3 DNA is TGTGCCAGCTCCTCCAGTCTCGCAGATACGCAGTATTTT. It encodes CASSSSLADTQYF.

This clonotype was seen at least ten times. The gene calls are TRBV7-6 and TRBJ2-2, with 7 nucleotides matching TRBD2. The CDR3 has 18 residues. V was pared by 3 bases and J by 2 bases, with 12 bases of the junction left unmatched. The germline V gene has CDR1 SGHVS and CDR2 FNYEAQ. CDR3 bases: TGTGCCAGCAGCTTCCCTCAACCCAGCGGGGTTAACACCGGGGAGCTGTTTTTT. It yields the protein CASSFPQPSGVNTGELFF.

This clonotype was picked up many times. The chain recombines TRBV12-5 with TRBJ2-7, with 8 bases that match TRBD1. The germline V gene has CDR1 LGHNT and CDR2 FRNRAP. This CDR3 has 13 residues. With V trimmed by 6 bases and J by 0 bases, 1 base remained unmatched. The CDR3 loop is CASGGQDSYEQYF. The CDR3 nucleotides read TGTGCTAGTGGGGGACAGGACTCCTACGAGCAGTACTTC.

This clonotype has more than one count but fewer than ten. The CDR3 nucleotides read TGCGCCAGCAGCTTGCGGAGCCCTCCGAACACTGAAGCTTTCTTT. As protein: CASSLRSPPNTEAFF. The rearrangement uses TRBV5-1 and TRBJ1-1; no definite D call. This CDR3 has 15 amino acids. Trimming took off 1 base at V and 1 base at J, with 11 bases between the two ends. The germline gives CDR1 SGHRS, CDR2 YFSETQ.